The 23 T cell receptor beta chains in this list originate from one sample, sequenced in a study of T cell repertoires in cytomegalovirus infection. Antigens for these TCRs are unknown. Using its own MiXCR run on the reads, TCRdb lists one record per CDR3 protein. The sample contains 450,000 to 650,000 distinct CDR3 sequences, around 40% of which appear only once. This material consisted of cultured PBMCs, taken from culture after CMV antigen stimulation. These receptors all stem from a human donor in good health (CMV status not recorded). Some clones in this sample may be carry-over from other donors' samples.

CDR3 amino acids: CASSLWVADGNSPLHF. DNA of the CDR3: TGTGCCAGCAGTTTATGGGTAGCCGACGGGAATTCACCCCTCCACTTT. This chain connects TRBV12-3 or TRBV12-4 to TRBJ1-6, with D unresolved. V was pared by 2 bases and J by 7 bases, with 15 bases between. This CDR3 region has 16 residues.

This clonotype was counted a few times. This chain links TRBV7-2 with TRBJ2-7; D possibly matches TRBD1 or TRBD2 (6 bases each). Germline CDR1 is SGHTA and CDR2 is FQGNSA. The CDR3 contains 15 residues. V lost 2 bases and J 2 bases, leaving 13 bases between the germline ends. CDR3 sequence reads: CASSLRPGEAYEQYF. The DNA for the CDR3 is TGTGCCAGCAGCTTAAGGCCAGGGGAGGCCTACGAGCAGTACTTC.

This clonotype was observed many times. CDR3 sequence (DNA): TGTGCCAGCAGCTCAACGGACATGGGCTTGAGCACTGAAGCTTTCTTT. Protein sequence: CASSSTDMGLSTEAFF. V usage is TRBV7-2 and J usage is TRBJ1-1; D is possibly TRBD1 (5 bases). CDR3 length: 16 residues. The V gene lost 4 bases and the J gene lost 4 bases, with 19 bases spanning the gap. In germline, CDR1 is SGHTA, CDR2 FQGNSA.

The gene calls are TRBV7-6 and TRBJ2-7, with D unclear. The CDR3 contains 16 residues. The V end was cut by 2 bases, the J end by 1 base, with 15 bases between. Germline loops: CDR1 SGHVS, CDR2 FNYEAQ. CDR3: CASSLNQAPRSYEQYF. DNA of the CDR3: TGTGCCAGCAGCTTAAATCAGGCCCCACGGTCCTACGAGCAGTACTTC.

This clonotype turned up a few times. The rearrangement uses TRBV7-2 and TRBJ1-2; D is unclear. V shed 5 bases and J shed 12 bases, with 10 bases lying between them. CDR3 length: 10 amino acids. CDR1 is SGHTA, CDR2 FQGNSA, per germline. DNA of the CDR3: TGTGCCAGCAGCCCCTACCCAGACACCTTC. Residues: CASSPYPDTF. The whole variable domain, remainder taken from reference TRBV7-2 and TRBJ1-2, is GAGVSQSPSNKVTEKGKDVELRCDPISGHTALYWYRQSLGQGLEFLIYFQGNSAPDKSGLPSDRFSAERTGGSVSTLTIQRTQQEDSAVYLCASSPYPDTFGSGTRLTVV.

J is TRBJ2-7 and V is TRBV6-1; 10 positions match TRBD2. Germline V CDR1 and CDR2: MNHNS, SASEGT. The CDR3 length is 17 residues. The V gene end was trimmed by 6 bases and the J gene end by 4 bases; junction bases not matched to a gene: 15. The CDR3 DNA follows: TGTGCCAGCAGCTATCGTCCTAGCGGGGGCAGAAGATACGAGCAGTACTTC. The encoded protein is CASSYRPSGGRRYEQYF.

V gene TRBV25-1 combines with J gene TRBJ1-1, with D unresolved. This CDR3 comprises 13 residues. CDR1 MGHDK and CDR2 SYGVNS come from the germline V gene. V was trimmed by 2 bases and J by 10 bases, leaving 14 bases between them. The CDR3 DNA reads TGTGCCAGCAGTGAAGAGGACTCGAGAGTAGCTTTCTTT. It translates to CASSEEDSRVAFF.

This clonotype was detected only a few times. The DNA of the CDR3 is TGCGCCAGCAGCCAAGGGGATAGAGTTGAAGCTTTCTTT. Translating gives CASSQGDRVEAFF. V and J are TRBV4-1 and TRBJ1-1; D unclear. Looked up from germline, CDR1 is MGHRA and CDR2 is YSYEKL. The V end lost 1 base, the J end lost 7 bases, and 10 bases lay between the germline ends. The CDR3 loop spans 13 amino acids.

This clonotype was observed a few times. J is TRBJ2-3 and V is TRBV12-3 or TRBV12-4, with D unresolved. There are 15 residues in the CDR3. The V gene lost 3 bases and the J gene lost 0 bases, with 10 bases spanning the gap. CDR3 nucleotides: TGTGCCAGCAGTTTTATGGGCAGAAGCACAGATACGCAGTATTTT. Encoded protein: CASSFMGRSTDTQYF.

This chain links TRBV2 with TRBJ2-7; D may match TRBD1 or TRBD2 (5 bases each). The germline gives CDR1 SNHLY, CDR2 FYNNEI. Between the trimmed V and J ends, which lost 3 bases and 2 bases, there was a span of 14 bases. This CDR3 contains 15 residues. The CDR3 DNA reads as TGTGCCAGCAGTGAGGGGCCGGGATCGACCTACGAGCAGTACTTC. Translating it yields CASSEGPGSTYEQYF.

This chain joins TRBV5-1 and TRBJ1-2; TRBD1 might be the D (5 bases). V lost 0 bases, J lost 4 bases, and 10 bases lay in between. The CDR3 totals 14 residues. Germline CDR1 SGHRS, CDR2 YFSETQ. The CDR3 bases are TGCGCCAGCAGCTTGGGGGACTCGAGCTATGGCTACACCTTC. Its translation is CASSLGDSSYGYTF.

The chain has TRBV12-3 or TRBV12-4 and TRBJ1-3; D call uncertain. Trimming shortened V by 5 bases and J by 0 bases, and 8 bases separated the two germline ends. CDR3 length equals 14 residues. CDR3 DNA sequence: TGTGCCAGCAGTCGGTCGGGCTCTGGAAACACCATATATTTT. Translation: CASSRSGSGNTIYF.

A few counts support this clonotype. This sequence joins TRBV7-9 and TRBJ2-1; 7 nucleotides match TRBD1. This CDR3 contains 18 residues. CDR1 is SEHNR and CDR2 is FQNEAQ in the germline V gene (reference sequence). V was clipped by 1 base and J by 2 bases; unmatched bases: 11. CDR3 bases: TGTGCCAGCAGCTTAGGAATCTTGACAGGGAAGACCTACAATGAGCAGTTCTTC. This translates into CASSLGILTGKTYNEQFF.

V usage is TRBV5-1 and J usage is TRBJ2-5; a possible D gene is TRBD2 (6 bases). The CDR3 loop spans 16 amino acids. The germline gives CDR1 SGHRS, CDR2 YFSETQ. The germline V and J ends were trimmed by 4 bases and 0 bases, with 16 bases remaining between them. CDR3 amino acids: CASSTGLLLYQETQYF. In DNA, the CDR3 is TGCGCCAGCAGCACGGGACTTCTTTTGTACCAAGAGACCCAGTACTTC.

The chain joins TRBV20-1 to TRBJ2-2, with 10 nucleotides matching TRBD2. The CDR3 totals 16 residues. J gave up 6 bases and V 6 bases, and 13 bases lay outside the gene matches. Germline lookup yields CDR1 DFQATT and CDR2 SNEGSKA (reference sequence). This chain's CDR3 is CSAEARSGGAAGELFF. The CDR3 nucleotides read TGCAGTGCAGAGGCGCGAAGCGGGGGGGCGGCCGGGGAGCTGTTTTTT.

CDR3 coding DNA: TGTGCCAGCAGTAAAATCCTAGCGGGAGCGGGTGAGCAGTTCTTC. This gives the protein CASSKILAGAGEQFF. The chain uses TRBV27 and TRBJ2-1, with TRBD2 matching 10 bases. The CDR3 has 15 residues. The V gene's germline CDR1 is MNHEY and CDR2 SMNVEV (reference sequence). With V trimmed by 5 bases and J by 9 bases, 10 bases remained unmatched.

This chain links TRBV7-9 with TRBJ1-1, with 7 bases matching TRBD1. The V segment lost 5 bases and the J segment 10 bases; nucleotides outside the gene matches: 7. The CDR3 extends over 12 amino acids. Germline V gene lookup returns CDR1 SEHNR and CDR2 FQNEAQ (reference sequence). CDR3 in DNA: TGTGCCAGCAGCCACGGACAGGTTGGAGCTTTCTTT. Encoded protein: CASSHGQVGAFF.

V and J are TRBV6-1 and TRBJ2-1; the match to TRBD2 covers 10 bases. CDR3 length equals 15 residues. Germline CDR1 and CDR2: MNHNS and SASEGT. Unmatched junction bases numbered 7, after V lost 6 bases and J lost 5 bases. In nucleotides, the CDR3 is TGTGCCAGCAGGGGACTAGCGATTGGAGACAATGAGCAGTTCTTC. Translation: CASRGLAIGDNEQFF.

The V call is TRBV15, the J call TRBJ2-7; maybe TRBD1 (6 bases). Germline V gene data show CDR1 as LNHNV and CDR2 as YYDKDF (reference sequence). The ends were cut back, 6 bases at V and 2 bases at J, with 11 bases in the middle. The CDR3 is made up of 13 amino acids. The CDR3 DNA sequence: TGTGCCACCAGTAAGGACAGAGCCTACGAGCAGTACTTC. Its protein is CATSKDRAYEQYF. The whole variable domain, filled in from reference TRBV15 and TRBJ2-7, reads DAMVIQNPRYQVTQFGKPVTLSCSQTLNHNVMYWYQQKSSQAPKLLFHYYDKDFNNEADTPDNFQSRRPNTSFCFLDIRSPGLGDTAMYLCATSKDRAYEQYFGPGTRLTVT.

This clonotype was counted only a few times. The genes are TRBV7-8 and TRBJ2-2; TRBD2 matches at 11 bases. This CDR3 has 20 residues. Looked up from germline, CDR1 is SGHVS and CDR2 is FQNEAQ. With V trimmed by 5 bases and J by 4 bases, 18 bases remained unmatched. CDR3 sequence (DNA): TGTGCCAGCAGCCGCTCGCTTGGGCTAGCGGGAGGCACACCCACCGGGGAGCTGTTTTTT. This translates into CASSRSLGLAGGTPTGELFF.

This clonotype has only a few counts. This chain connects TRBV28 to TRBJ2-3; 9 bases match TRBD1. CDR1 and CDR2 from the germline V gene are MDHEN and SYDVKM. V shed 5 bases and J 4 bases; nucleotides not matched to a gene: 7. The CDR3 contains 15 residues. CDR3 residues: CASSLGTGMSDTQYF. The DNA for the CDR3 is TGTGCCAGCAGTCTCGGGACAGGGATGTCAGATACGCAGTATTTT. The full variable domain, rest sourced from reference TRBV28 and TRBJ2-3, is DVKVTQSSRYLVKRTGEKVFLECVQDMDHENMFWYRQDPGLGLRLIYFSYDVKMKEKGDIPEGYSVSREKKERFSLILESASTNQTSMYLCASSLGTGMSDTQYFGPGTRLTVL.

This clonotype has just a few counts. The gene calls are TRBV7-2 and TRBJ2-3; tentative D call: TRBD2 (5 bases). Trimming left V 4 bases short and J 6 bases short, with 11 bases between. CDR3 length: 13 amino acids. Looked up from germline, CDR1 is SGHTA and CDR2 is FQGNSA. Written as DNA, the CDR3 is TGTGCCAGCAGCTACGGGATCTTGGATACGCAGTATTTT. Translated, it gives CASSYGILDTQYF.

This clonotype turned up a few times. This CDR3 reads CASSPGTALRGYTF. The CDR3 region has the DNA TGTGCCAGCAGCCCCGGGACCGCGCTGAGAGGCTACACCTTC. V gene TRBV5-4 combines with J gene TRBJ1-2; perhaps TRBD1 as D (5 bases). This CDR3 is built from 14 residues. The V gene's germline CDR1 is SGHNT and CDR2 YYREEE (reference sequence). The V and J ends lost 4 bases and 8 bases respectively, with 18 bases between them.